The rows below give T cell receptor beta chains drawn from one sample of a study of breast tumors, draining lymph nodes, adjacent tissues. TCRdb fed the multiplex PCR reads into MiXCR, producing one record per CDR3 protein. This table has some 150,000 distinct CDR3 sequences, 20% to 25% appearing once. What was sequenced was axillary lymph node tissue. These receptor sequences come from a female donor with breast cancer. Some clones in this sample may be carry-over from other donors' samples. Both conserved end residues are part of each CDR3. The D gene is left open where the match is weak. Where a row states a size, it is once, few, many or the class of an expanded clone; other rows omit it.

clone size	D gene	V gene	J gene	CDR3 protein	CDR3 DNA
many	TRBD1	TRBV30	TRBJ1-2	CAWRPTGSNYGYTF	TGTGCCTGGAGGCCGACAGGGTCCAACTATGGCTACACCTTC
many	TRBD1	TRBV6-2/TRBV6-3	TRBJ2-2	CASSYVQGRTGELFF	TGTGCCAGCAGTTATGTACAGGGGCGCACCGGGGAGCTGTTTTTT
NA	TRBD2	TRBV3-1	TRBJ2-5	CASSLRTSGRMETQYF	TGTGCCAGCAGCCTCCGGACTAGCGGGAGGATGGAGACCCAGTACTTC
many	NA	TRBV7-9	TRBJ2-6	CASSPSGGGANVLTF	TGTGCCAGCAGCCCCTCAGGGGGGGGGGCCAACGTCCTGACTTTC
NA	TRBD2	TRBV24-1	TRBJ2-1	CATSDAGLAAYNEQFF	TGTGCCACCAGTGATGCGGGACTAGCGGCCTACAATGAGCAGTTCTTC
many	NA	TRBV5-4	TRBJ1-6	CASSLVTDNSPLHF	TGTGCCAGCAGCTTGGTCACGGATAATTCACCCCTCCACTTT
many	TRBD1	TRBV29-1	TRBJ1-2	CSARQGNYGYTF	TGCAGCGCCCGACAGGGTAACTATGGCTACACCTTC
few	TRBD2	TRBV5-1	TRBJ2-1	CASSLRVAGGPEQFF	TGCGCCAGCAGTTTACGGGTAGCGGGAGGGCCAGAGCAGTTCTTC
many	TRBD1	TRBV12-3/TRBV12-4	TRBJ2-3	CASSLGGLGTGRDTQYF	TGTGCCAGCAGTTTGGGGGGCCTCGGGACAGGGAGAGATACGCAGTATTTT
NA	NA	TRBV27	TRBJ2-2	CASSLRDVGNTGELFF	TGTGCCAGCAGTTTAAGGGACGTAGGGAACACCGGGGAGCTGTTTTTT
many	TRBD1	TRBV20-1	TRBJ1-6	CSAQPGQDNNSPLHF	TGCAGTGCCCAACCGGGACAGGATAATAATTCACCCCTCCACTTT
NA	NA	TRBV20-1	TRBJ2-1	CSARGLANEQFF	TGCAGTGCTAGAGGTCTCGCTAATGAGCAGTTCTTC
NA	NA	TRBV5-8	TRBJ2-2	CASSLGGPTGELFF	TGTGCCAGCAGCTTGGGGGGGCCCACCGGGGAGCTGTTTTTT
NA	TRBD1	TRBV7-8	TRBJ1-1	CASSLGQGTEAFF	TGTGCCAGCAGCTTGGGACAGGGGACTGAAGCTTTCTTT
many	NA	TRBV18	TRBJ2-7	CASSPLDSLRGGYEQYF	TGTGCCAGCTCACCACTCGACAGTCTCAGAGGGGGATACGAGCAGTACTTC
many	NA	TRBV7-6	TRBJ2-1	CASSLAAAGEQFF	TGTGCCAGCAGCCTAGCTGCGGCAGGGGAGCAGTTCTTC
many	TRBD1	TRBV29-1	TRBJ2-2	CSVEGGQGGTGELFF	TGCAGCGTTGAGGGGGGACAGGGGGGCACCGGGGAGCTGTTTTTT
few	NA	TRBV20-1	TRBJ2-2	CSARDRRLNTGELFF	TGCAGTGCTAGAGATCGACGGCTGAACACCGGGGAGCTGTTTTTT
many	NA	TRBV6-5	TRBJ1-5	CASSSEGIQPQHF	TGTGCCAGCAGTTCGGAGGGGATTCAGCCCCAGCATTTT
many	TRBD2	TRBV7-6	TRBJ2-1	CASSRPASGNDNEQFF	TGTGCCAGCAGCCGCCCGGCTAGCGGGAACGACAATGAGCAGTTCTTC